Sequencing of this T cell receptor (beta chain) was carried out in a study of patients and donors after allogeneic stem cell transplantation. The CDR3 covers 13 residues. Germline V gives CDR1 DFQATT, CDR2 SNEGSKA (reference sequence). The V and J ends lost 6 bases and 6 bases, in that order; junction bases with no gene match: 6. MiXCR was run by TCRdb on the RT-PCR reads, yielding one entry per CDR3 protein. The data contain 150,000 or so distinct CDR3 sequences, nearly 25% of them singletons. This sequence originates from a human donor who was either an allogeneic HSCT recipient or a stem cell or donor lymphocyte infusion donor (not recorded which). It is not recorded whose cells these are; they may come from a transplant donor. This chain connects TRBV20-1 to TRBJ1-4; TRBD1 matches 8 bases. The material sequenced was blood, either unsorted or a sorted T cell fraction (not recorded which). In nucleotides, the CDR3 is TGCAGTGCAAACAGGGGGATCGATGAAAAACTGTTTTTT. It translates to CSANRGIDEKLFF.